The 5 T cell receptor beta chains below all came from one sample that was sequenced in a study of shared clonotypes between healthy human individuals. TCRdb keeps only in-frame clones here, not all; method: immunoSEQ multiplex PCR. The repertoire holds 950,000 to 1,100,000 clones, with under 80% as singletons. The specimen was memory CD4+ T cells sorted from blood. The subset denotes: CD45RA-negative fraction. The receptors stem from a man younger than 35 in good health.

V and J are TRBV6-6 and TRBJ1-1, with unresolved D. Looked up from germline, CDR1 is MNHNY and CDR2 is SVGAGI (reference sequence). The V and J ends lost 8 bases and 3 bases respectively, with 7 bases between them. The CDR3 totals 11 residues. CDR3 loop: CASEQYTEAFF. CDR3 DNA sequence: TGTGCCAGCGAACAGTACACTGAAGCTTTCTTT.

The rearrangement links TRBV7-9 to TRBJ2-3; tentatively, D is TRBD2 (5 bases). Looked up from germline, CDR1 is SEHNR and CDR2 is FQNEAQ (reference sequence). The CDR3 runs 18 residues. V shed 5 bases and J shed 0 bases, with 21 bases lying between them. The CDR3 here is CASSVQEVRILSTDTQYF. CDR3 DNA sequence: TGTGCCAGCAGCGTTCAGGAGGTTCGTATCCTCAGCACAGATACGCAGTATTTT.

The J gene is TRBJ2-7, the V gene TRBV11-2, with 9 bases fitting TRBD1. V gave up 1 base and J gave up 0 bases; unmatched junction bases: 7. This CDR3 contains 17 residues. Germline V gene sequence: CDR1 SGHAT, CDR2 FQNNGV. The CDR3 DNA reads TGTGCCAGCAGCTTAGCGGGACAGGGCTACCTCTCCTACGAGCAGTACTTC. Protein: CASSLAGQGYLSYEQYF. Full variable domain (rest looked up from reference TRBV11-2 and TRBJ2-7): EAGVAQSPRYKIIEKRQSVAFWCNPISGHATLYWYQQILGQGPKLLIQFQNNGVVDDSQLPKDRFSAERLKGVDSTLKIQPAKLEDSAVYLCASSLAGQGYLSYEQYFGPGTRLTVT.

The CDR3 DNA reads TGTGCCAGCAGCTTAGTTGGACCCCTCCACTTT. This sequence encodes CASSLVGPLHF. The chain recombines TRBV7-2 with TRBJ1-6; D gene uncertain. The CDR3 runs to 11 residues. Trimming removed 1 base from V and 12 bases from J, with 4 bases in between. Germline CDR1 reads SGHTA; CDR2 reads FQGNSA.

As DNA, the CDR3 is TGCAGCGTCGACTCCCGGACTAACACTGAAGCTTTCTTT. Translating it yields CSVDSRTNTEAFF. The V and J genes are TRBV29-1 and TRBJ1-1; D unresolved. Germline values: CDR1 SQVTM, CDR2 ANQGSEA. The CDR3 is 13 residues long. V lost 6 bases to trimming and J lost 2 bases, with 13 bases between them.